These 6 T cell receptor beta chains originate from one sample sequenced in a study of blood T cells in healthy people across ages (dated by TCRdb to between 2014 and 2016). The library was prepared using 5' RACE. Sequencing used an Illumina HiSeq 2500. The second PCR ran for roughly 7 to 11 cycles and used a J-beta primer mix along with a sample-barcoded 5' primer. TCRdb reprocessing: public reads trimmed at Q25 with fastp, clones called with MiXCR, in-frame beta chains kept. Each CDR3 protein appears once, grouped with its most common genes and DNA. The sample table records 1,100,000 or so distinct CDR3 sequences; under 55% of these occur just once. Of the sample, about 20% is held by the ten largest clones. Sequencing was done on a sample of blood. The receptors were sampled from a woman aged 60-75 years in good health.

This clonotype was seen once. The V and J genes are TRBV24-1 and TRBJ2-1; perhaps D is TRBD1 or TRBD2 (6 bases each). Trimming cost V 9 bases and J 4 bases, with 24 bases left between them. Germline loops: CDR1 KGHDR, CDR2 SFDVKD. This CDR3 spans 17 amino acids. The CDR3 DNA sequence: TGTGCCACCGGTGGCAAGTTCGGAGGGGGTACTTACAATGAGCAGTTCTTC. The encoded protein is CATGGKFGGGTYNEQFF.

The V and J genes are TRBV29-1 and TRBJ2-1; possibly TRBD2 for D (6 bases). Near its end, the DNA agrees better with TRBJ2-7, so the J call may be wrong. The V gene's germline CDR1 is SQVTM and CDR2 ANQGSEA. This CDR3 spans 13 amino acids. As DNA, the CDR3 is TGCAGCGTACGGGAGTCCTACTACAATGAGCAGTACTTC. Its translation: CSVRESYYNEQYF.

This clonotype showed up just a few times. The chain recombines TRBV7-2 with TRBJ1-5; weak D call: TRBD1 (5 bases). This CDR3 comprises 15 residues. CDR1 is SGHTA, CDR2 FQGNSA, per germline. The V end was cut by 5 bases, the J end by 0 bases, with 11 bases between. This CDR3 reads CASSTIDSSNQPQHF. Here the CDR3 DNA reads TGTGCCAGCAGCACGATTGACAGTAGCAATCAGCCCCAGCATTTT.

The count of this clonotype is one. V gene TRBV12-3 or TRBV12-4 combines with J gene TRBJ2-3; D not resolved. The CDR3 runs to 15 residues. With 7 bases removed from V and 0 bases from J, the gap between germline ends came to 14 bases. Here the CDR3 reads CASTLGPVSTDTQYF. DNA of the CDR3: TGTGCCAGCACCTTGGGCCCAGTTAGCACAGATACGCAGTATTTT.

The V call is TRBV12-3 or TRBV12-4, the J call TRBJ1-4; a weak D match, TRBD1 (6 bases). This CDR3 has 15 residues. The germline V and J ends were trimmed by 7 bases and 8 bases, with 20 bases remaining between them. CDR3 nucleotides: TGTGCCAGCACCCGAGAGGTGGGGGCATGGGAAAAACTGTTTTTT. It specifies CASTREVGAWEKLFF.

Notes on this clonotype: At one end, the junction sequence differs from germline, possibly due to a read error. The chain links TRBV3-1 to TRBJ2-3; D is ambiguous. This CDR3 has 15 residues. The germline V gene has CDR1 LGHDT and CDR2 YNNKEL (reference sequence). CDR3 DNA: TGTGCCAGCAGGCAAGGAGTGAGCCCCACAGATACGCAGTATTTT. It specifies CASRQGVSPTDTQYF.